This passage covers 32 T cell receptor beta chains from one sample sequenced in a study of radiation and T cells in renal cell carcinoma. The time point is: blood 2 weeks post-SBRT. The treatment: 15 Gy SBRT to primary tumor, nephrectomy 4 weeks later. TCRdb keeps only in-frame clones here, not all; method: immunoSEQ multiplex PCR. The sample shows about 58,000 clones, around three quarters of them seen only once. The source material was blood, sampled from a patient whose treatment included radiotherapy and nephrectomy. The receptors stem from a man aged 55 to 69 with renal cell carcinoma.

CDR3 sequence: CASSPTQGELFF. The CDR3 coding sequence is TGTGCCAGCTCACCGACACAAGGGGAGCTGTTTTTT. The chain combines TRBV18 with TRBJ2-2; D gene unclear. V was clipped by 3 bases and J by 8 bases, with 7 bases between them. This CDR3 region has 12 residues. The germline V gene has CDR1 KGHSH and CDR2 LQKENI.

In the case of this clone: A junction boundary mismatches the germline segment, possibly from a read error. The rearrangement links TRBV7-2 to TRBJ2-3; D possibly corresponds to TRBD1 (5 bases). There are 13 residues in the CDR3. Germline CDR1 and CDR2: SGHTA and FQGNSA. CDR3 in amino acids: CASSLGETATQYF. The CDR3 DNA follows: TGTGCCAGCAGCTTAGGAGAGACAGCTACGCAGTATTTT. The full variable domain, with the rest looked up from reference TRBV7-2 and TRBJ2-3, is GAGVSQSPSNKVTEKGKDVELRCDPISGHTALYWYRQSLGQGLEFLIYFQGNSAPDKSGLPSDRFSAERTGGSVSTLTIQRTQQEDSAVYLCASSLGETATQYFGPGTRLTVL.

The chain links TRBV11-2 to TRBJ2-1; 8 bases are a match to TRBD1. CDR1 SGHAT and CDR2 FQNNGV come from the germline V gene. This CDR3 has 15 residues. With V trimmed by 2 bases and J by 4 bases, 4 bases remained unmatched. The CDR3 coding sequence is TGTGCCAGCAGCTTATCAGGGGGCTCTTACAATGAGCAGTTCTTC. The encoded protein is CASSLSGGSYNEQFF.

This clone was found a few times. The rearrangement links TRBV19 to TRBJ2-7; D is undetermined. Trimming removed 8 bases from V and 1 base from J, with 9 bases in between. Per the germline V gene, CDR1 is LNHDA and CDR2 is SQIVND (reference sequence). The length of the CDR3 is 12 residues. CDR3 DNA: TGTGCCAGTGGAAGTACTTCCTACGAGCAGTACTTC. This sequence encodes CASGSTSYEQYF.

This chain connects TRBV30 to TRBJ2-5; D is tentatively TRBD1 or TRBD2 (5 bases each). The CDR3 covers 13 residues. V was pared by 0 bases and J by 3 bases, with 8 bases between. Germline assignment: CDR1 GTSNPN and CDR2 SVGIG (reference sequence). The CDR3, as DNA: TGTGCCTGGAGTGTACTAGGGGAAGAGACCCAGTACTTC. Amino acids: CAWSVLGEETQYF.

The chain uses TRBV5-1 and TRBJ1-1; possibly TRBD1 for D (6 bases). The germline gives CDR1 SGHRS, CDR2 YFSETQ. V lost 4 bases to trimming and J lost 0 bases, with 13 bases between them. The length of the CDR3 is 15 residues. CDR3 coding DNA: TGCGCCAGCAGCACCCAGGGGTCCATGAACACTGAAGCTTTCTTT. Translated, it gives CASSTQGSMNTEAFF.

The V call is TRBV6-5, the J call TRBJ1-2; 7 bases map to TRBD1. Germline V gene lookup returns CDR1 MNHEY and CDR2 SVGAGI. The CDR3 sequence is 13 residues long. The junction had 8 bases not matched to a gene; V was cut back by 10 bases and J by 3 bases. The CDR3, as DNA: TGTGCCACATCCGCAGGGGGTTACTATGGCTACACCTTC. Encoded protein: CATSAGGYYGYTF.

V gene TRBV30 combines with J gene TRBJ1-6; TRBD1 matches at 9 bases. The V segment lost 2 bases and the J segment 9 bases; nucleotides outside the gene matches: 8. CDR3 size: 15 residues. Germline CDR1 is GTSNPN and CDR2 is SVGIG (reference sequence). DNA of the CDR3: TGTGCCTGGAGTCCGCGGGGACAGGGTACTTCACCCCTCCACTTT. As protein: CAWSPRGQGTSPLHF.

The gene calls are TRBV18 and TRBJ2-3, with D perhaps TRBD2 (7 bases). The CDR3 loop spans 16 amino acids. CDR1 is KGHSH, CDR2 LQKENI, per germline. V lost 6 bases and J lost 3, with 19 bases in between. The CDR3 DNA is TGTGCCAGCTCCCAGACTTGGGGGGGCAGGACAGATACGCAGTATTTT. This codes for CASSQTWGGRTDTQYF. The entire variable domain, with the rest obtained from reference TRBV18 and TRBJ2-3, is as follows: NAGVMQNPRHLVRRRGQEARLRCSPMKGHSHVYWYRQLPEEGLKFMVYLQKENIIDESGMPKERFSAEFPKEGPSILRIQQVVRGDSAAYFCASSQTWGGRTDTQYFGPGTRLTVL.

The rearrangement joins TRBV19 to TRBJ1-4; D is perhaps TRBD1 (5 bases). The CDR3 runs to 14 residues. V shed 5 bases and J shed 7 bases, with 14 bases lying between them. Germline V CDR1 and CDR2: LNHDA, SQIVND (reference sequence). CDR3 sequence (DNA): TGTGCCAGTAGTGGGGGACGGATAGGTGAAAAACTGTTTTTT. It is translated as CASSGGRIGEKLFF.

This clone was seen a few times. This rearrangement joins TRBV7-9 to TRBJ1-1; no firm D call. V was trimmed by 1 base and J by 5 bases, leaving 8 bases between them. Germline V gene data show CDR1 as SEHNR and CDR2 as FQNEAQ (reference sequence). The CDR3 loop spans 13 amino acids. Here the CDR3 reads CASSLEKGTEAFF. CDR3 nucleotides: TGTGCCAGCAGCTTAGAGAAAGGGACTGAAGCTTTCTTT.

The chain carries TRBV30 and TRBJ2-1; 7 bases are a match to TRBD2. Germline values: CDR1 GTSNPN, CDR2 SVGIG (reference sequence). The V and J ends lost 5 bases and 9 bases, in that order; junction bases with no gene match: 10. The CDR3 covers 13 residues. CDR3 amino acids: CAWVWLAVIEQFF. Here the CDR3 DNA reads TGTGCCTGGGTGTGGCTAGCGGTAATTGAGCAGTTCTTC. Combining the CDR3 with reference TRBV30 and TRBJ2-1 gives the whole variable domain SQTIHQWPATLVQPVGSPLSLECTVEGTSNPNLYWYRQAAGRGLQLLFYSVGIGQISSEVPQNLSASRPQDRQFILSSKKLLLSDSGFYLCAWVWLAVIEQFFGPGTRLTVL.

The V call is TRBV5-3, the J call TRBJ2-7, with D tentatively TRBD1 or TRBD2 (5 bases each). TRBV5-3 is flagged as an ORF with uncertain function. The CDR3 is made up of 15 amino acids. The V end was cut by 4 bases, the J end by 3 bases, with 17 bases between. The CDR3 bases are TGTGCCAGAAGCGTAACGGGACCTGACTTCTACGAGCAGTACGTC. Amino acids: CARSVTGPDFYEQYV.

This clone was counted once. The CDR3 reads CASSSSGTGVTEAFF. CDR3 bases: TGTGCCAGCAGCTCTTCCGGGACAGGGGTTACTGAAGCTTTCTTT. V usage is TRBV11-2 and J usage is TRBJ1-1; 10 nucleotides match TRBD1. From germline, CDR1 is SGHAT and CDR2 FQNNGV. This CDR3 spans 15 amino acids. Trimming took 4 bases from V and 5 from J; bases not matched to a gene: 7.

The rearrangement uses TRBV5-1 and TRBJ2-7, with 14 positions matching TRBD2. The V and J ends lost 0 bases and 5 bases, in that order; junction bases with no gene match: 4. The V gene's germline CDR1 is SGHRS and CDR2 YFSETQ. The CDR3 is 16 residues long. The CDR3 DNA is TGCGCCAGCAGCTTGGAGGGACTAGCGGGAGTAGACGAGCAGTACGTC. It encodes CASSLEGLAGVDEQYV.

V gene TRBV10-3 combines with J gene TRBJ1-1; D ambiguous. The germline V gene encodes CDR1 ENHRY and CDR2 SYGVKD. V gave up 11 bases and J gave up 1 base, with 14 bases separating them. This CDR3 is built from 13 residues. This chain's CDR3 is CACGQAENTEAFF. CDR3 nucleotides: TGTGCCTGCGGTCAGGCGGAGAACACTGAAGCTTTCTTT.

This chain joins TRBV11-2 and TRBJ2-7; D possibly corresponds to TRBD2 (6 bases). Germline-derived CDR1 and CDR2 are SGHAT and FQNNGV. This CDR3 spans 14 amino acids. With 3 bases removed from V and 6 bases from J, the gap between germline ends came to 15 bases. The CDR3 protein is CASSFGLRGGEQYF. Written as DNA, the CDR3 is TGTGCCAGCAGCTTCGGGTTGCGGGGAGGCGAGCAGTACTTC.

This clone showed up just a few times. V usage is TRBV19 and J usage is TRBJ1-2; possibly TRBD1 for D (5 bases). Germline CDR1 and CDR2: LNHDA and SQIVND (reference sequence). Trimming shortened V by 7 bases and J by 1 base, and 16 bases separated the two germline ends. This CDR3 has 15 amino acids. CDR3 nucleotides: TGTGCCAGTATCAGTATAGGGGCCGGTAACTATGGCTACACCTTC. Translated: CASISIGAGNYGYTF.

The chain has TRBV5-1 and TRBJ2-6; TRBD1 matches 12 bases. The CDR3 is 17 amino acids. Germline lookup yields CDR1 SGHRS and CDR2 YFSETQ. V was pared by 6 bases and J by 2 bases, with 6 bases of the junction left unmatched. The CDR3 sequence: CASNWGQGAPGANVLTF. DNA for the CDR3: TGCGCCAGCAACTGGGGACAGGGGGCTCCTGGGGCCAACGTCCTGACTTTC.

This clone was seen only once. The rearrangement links TRBV30 to TRBJ1-4; 7 bases fit TRBD1. Trimming removed 2 bases from V and 3 bases from J; junction bases left unmatched: 3. CDR1 GTSNPN and CDR2 SVGIG come from the germline V gene (reference sequence). This CDR3 region has 14 residues. The CDR3 region has the DNA TGTGCCTGGAGTAGAACAGGGGCTAATGAAAAACTGTTTTTT. Protein product: CAWSRTGANEKLFF.

The V gene is TRBV19, the J gene TRBJ1-5; 7 positions match TRBD1. Germline CDR1 and CDR2: LNHDA and SQIVND (reference sequence). The V gene end was trimmed by 4 bases and the J gene end by 4 bases; junction bases not matched to a gene: 10. CDR3 size: 16 residues. The CDR3 spells CASSKKEGAWNQPQHF. For the CDR3, the DNA is TGTGCCAGTAGTAAGAAGGAGGGGGCTTGGAATCAGCCCCAGCATTTT.

The V and J genes are TRBV25-1 and TRBJ1-1, with a tentative D call TRBD1 (6 bases). The CDR3 consists of 13 residues. Trimming shortened V by 7 bases and J by 1 base, and 10 bases separated the two germline ends. Per germline, CDR1 MGHDK and CDR2 SYGVNS. The CDR3 sequence: CASTPDRNTEAFF. In DNA, the CDR3 is TGTGCCAGCACCCCGGACAGGAACACTGAAGCTTTCTTT.

The chain combines TRBV6-1 with TRBJ1-2; tentatively, D is TRBD1 (5 bases). Germline CDR1 is MNHNS and CDR2 is SASEGT. The ends were cut back, 2 bases at V and 6 bases at J, with 19 bases in the middle. The CDR3 sequence is 16 residues long. CDR3: CASSERDGIKGDGYTF. CDR3 DNA: TGTGCCAGCAGTGAACGGGACGGGATAAAAGGCGATGGCTACACCTTC.

Only one count was recorded for this clone. The rearrangement uses TRBV30 and TRBJ1-4, with D hard to call. The germline V gene has CDR1 GTSNPN and CDR2 SVGIG (reference sequence). Trimming stripped 2 bases from V and 4 bases from J, with 11 bases between. This CDR3 is built from 14 residues. CDR3 coding DNA: TGTGCCTGGAGTCAGGCAGCCGGTAATGAAAAACTGTTTTTT. Its translation is CAWSQAAGNEKLFF.

This rearrangement joins TRBV9 to TRBJ1-1, with TRBD1 matching 7 bases. From germline, CDR1 is SGDLS and CDR2 YYNGEE. J was trimmed by 2 bases and V by 4 bases; bases with no gene match: 8. The CDR3 totals 15 residues. CDR3 residues: CASSLRDRSNTEAFF. The CDR3 DNA reads as TGTGCCAGCAGCCTACGGGACAGAAGTAACACTGAAGCTTTCTTT.

In DNA, the CDR3 is TGTGCCAGTAGTAGGAGAGGGGACACAAGATACGAGCAGTACGTC. This encodes CASSRRGDTRYEQYV. The chain uses TRBV19 and TRBJ2-7; TRBD1 might be the D (6 bases). The CDR3 totals 15 residues. V was shortened by 4 bases and J by 4 bases, with 17 bases between the two germline ends. Germline-derived CDR1 and CDR2 are LNHDA and SQIVND (reference sequence).

This chain joins TRBV7-9 and TRBJ1-1; D may be TRBD1 (6 bases). Per germline, CDR1 SEHNR and CDR2 FQNEAQ (reference sequence). The CDR3 is 17 amino acids. Trimming shortened V by 5 bases and J by 8 bases, and 27 bases separated the two germline ends. The CDR3 here is CASSRRKDLTGTSEAFF. The CDR3 coding sequence is TGTGCCAGCAGCCGCCGAAAAGACCTCACCGGGACATCAGAAGCTTTCTTT. Using reference TRBV7-9 and TRBJ1-1 for the parts outside the CDR3, the full variable domain is DTGVSQNPRHKITKRGQNVTFRCDPISEHNRLYWYRQTLGQGPEFLTYFQNEAQLEKSRLLSDRFSAERPKGSFSTLEIQRTEQGDSAMYLCASSRRKDLTGTSEAFFGQGTRLTVV.

V gene TRBV2 combines with J gene TRBJ2-5; D is possibly TRBD2 (8 bases). V was clipped by 5 bases and J by 5 bases, with 15 bases between them. The CDR3 runs to 14 residues. The germline V gene has CDR1 SNHLY and CDR2 FYNNEI. The CDR3 nucleotides read TGTGCCAGCAGTAGGGGGCGGGAGGACGAGACCCAGTACTTC. Its protein product is CASSRGREDETQYF.

The V call is TRBV2, the J call TRBJ2-5; the D gene is possibly TRBD1 (5 bases). The CDR3 has 16 residues. The germline gives CDR1 SNHLY, CDR2 FYNNEI. The V end was cut by 3 bases, the J end by 7 bases, with 21 bases between. CDR3 residues: CASSDYWQGLLGTQYF. For the CDR3, the DNA is TGTGCCAGCAGTGACTATTGGCAGGGATTGCTGGGGACCCAGTACTTC.

The chain employs TRBV4-3 and TRBJ1-1; D uncertain. The CDR3 has 17 amino acids. Germline V lookup: CDR1 LGHNA, CDR2 YSLEER. With 0 bases removed from V and 1 base from J, the gap between germline ends came to 15 bases. The CDR3 loop is CASSQDPNPSPNTEAFF. CDR3 nucleotide sequence: TGCGCCAGCAGCCAAGATCCTAATCCCAGCCCGAACACTGAAGCTTTCTTT.

This clone occurred a few times. The chain is built from TRBV5-1 and TRBJ2-6, with 8 bases fitting TRBD1. Germline V gene sequence: CDR1 SGHRS, CDR2 YFSETQ. Unmatched junction bases numbered 6, after V lost 1 base and J lost 0 bases. The CDR3 extends over 18 amino acids. This CDR3 reads CASSLRTGSSSGANVLTF. CDR3 DNA: TGCGCCAGCAGCTTGCGGACAGGGTCGAGCTCTGGGGCCAACGTCCTGACTTTC.

This clone was detected only once. The rearrangement joins TRBV30 to TRBJ1-3; 9 bases map to TRBD1. The CDR3 spans 20 residues. The germline V gene has CDR1 GTSNPN and CDR2 SVGIG (reference sequence). J was trimmed by 3 bases and V by 0 bases; bases with no gene match: 18. CDR3 bases: TGTGCCTGGAGTGTCACCTTATTCCTGTCGACAGGGGGTAATGGAAACACCATATATTTT. This encodes CAWSVTLFLSTGGNGNTIYF. Using reference TRBV30 and TRBJ1-3 for the parts outside the CDR3, the full variable domain is SQTIHQWPATLVQPVGSPLSLECTVEGTSNPNLYWYRQAAGRGLQLLFYSVGIGQISSEVPQNLSASRPQDRQFILSSKKLLLSDSGFYLCAWSVTLFLSTGGNGNTIYFGEGSWLTVV.